This record covers a single T cell receptor (beta chain). Its antigen is not known. This sample was included in a study of T cell clonotyping in hematopoietic cell transplantation. Study-wide results and limits: Few recipient clonotypes overlapped donors; over 95% were de novo at given depth. Broader posttransplant TCR repertoire diversity was predicted by graft donor and pretransplant recipient Inverse Simpson Index values.

Data came from immunoSEQ multiplex PCR; TCRdb stores just in-frame clones and leaves some out. The table lists around 4,900 clones, approximately 96% of them singletons. Source: PBMCs, taken 100 days after allogeneic stem cell transplant. The sequence came from a male patient aged 40-55 years who had an allogeneic stem cell transplant from a related donor, so the T cells may come from the graft donor. Some clones in this sample may be carry-over from other donors' samples.

Written as DNA, the CDR3 is TGTGCCAGCAGGGGACAGGTGCACTCTGGGGCCAACGTCCTGACTTTC. It codes for CASRGQVHSGANVLTF. The genes are TRBV11-3 and TRBJ2-6, with 8 bases aligning to TRBD1. With 6 bases clipped from V and 0 bases from J, the junction kept 4 bases outside the gene matches. The CDR3 has 16 amino acids. Per the germline V gene, CDR1 is SGHNT and CDR2 is YENEEA.